This TCR beta chain was found in a study of shared clonotypes between healthy human individuals. On the study more broadly: Each donor contributed plates that comprised three CD4 naive, three CD4 memory, two CD8 naive and one CD8 memory.

Assay used: immunoSEQ multiplex PCR; TCRdb lists only in-frame clones, some missing. The repertoire consists of roughly 640,000 clones, with approximately 79% occurring once and the leading ten covering less than 2%. The CDR3 sequence is 15 residues long. Germline assignment: CDR1 SGHTA and CDR2 FQGNSA. The V gene end was trimmed by 6 bases and the J gene end by 1 base; junction bases not matched to a gene: 5. The source of this sequence is a woman in her 30s in good health. Sequenced sample: memory CD4+ T cells sorted from blood. Indicated subset: CD45RA-negative fraction. The V and J genes are TRBV7-2 and TRBJ2-2; TRBD2 matches at 7 bases. The CDR3 region is CASSPSGMNTGELFF. The CDR3 DNA is TGTGCCAGCAGTCCCAGCGGGATGAACACCGGGGAGCTGTTTTTT.